Below, 20 T cell receptor beta chains from the same sample are listed, as sequenced in a study of T cells of healthy individuals. TCRdb ran MiXCR on the 5' RACE reads and lists one entry per CDR3 protein. The sample gives about 53,000 distinct CDR3 sequences, roughly 14% of which show up once; 15% to 20% is in the top ten. These receptors were taken from a human donor in good health.

Written as DNA, the CDR3 is TGTGCCAGTAGATCGACAGGGGAAAGGGAGCAGTACTTC. Translating it yields CASRSTGEREQYF. The rearrangement links TRBV19 to TRBJ2-7; 8 nucleotides match TRBD1. The junction had 8 bases not matched to a gene; V was cut back by 6 bases and J by 7 bases. CDR1 and CDR2 (germline): LNHDA, SQIVND (reference sequence). This CDR3 comprises 13 residues.

The rearrangement joins TRBV4-1 to TRBJ2-1; 7 nucleotides match TRBD2. The CDR3 spans 16 residues. The germline V gene encodes CDR1 MGHRA and CDR2 YSYEKL. V shed 0 bases, J shed 3 bases, and the junction held 5 bases outside the gene matches. The CDR3 DNA follows: TGCGCCAGCAGCCAAGAAGGGCTAGCGGACTACAATGAGCAGTTCTTC. As protein: CASSQEGLADYNEQFF.

This clonotype was recorded a few times. V is TRBV27 and J is TRBJ1-6, with D maybe TRBD1 (6 bases). Germline V gives CDR1 MNHEY, CDR2 SMNVEV (reference sequence). V was pared by 6 bases and J by 12 bases, with 15 bases between. The CDR3 is 13 residues long. This chain's CDR3 is CASSYVGGIPLHF. For the CDR3, the DNA is TGTGCCAGCAGCTATGTAGGGGGAATACCCCTCCACTTT.

The DNA for the CDR3 is TGCAGTGCTAGAGCGGGGGGCGGGCAAGAGACCCAGTACTTC. Its translation is CSARAGGGQETQYF. The chain employs TRBV20-1 and TRBJ2-5; the D gene is possibly TRBD2 (7 bases). This CDR3 contains 14 residues. Germline V gene data show CDR1 as DFQATT and CDR2 as SNEGSKA (reference sequence). The V end was cut by 1 base, the J end by 2 bases, with 11 bases between.

At least ten counts were recorded for this clonotype. This chain connects TRBV18 to TRBJ2-3; 10 nucleotides agree with TRBD2. Germline trimming cut 6 bases from V and 2 bases from J; bases unmatched to any gene: 8. There are 16 residues in the CDR3. Germline V CDR1 and CDR2: KGHSH, LQKENI. The CDR3 bases are TGTGCCAGCTCCCGAGGACTAGCGGCCTACACAGATACGCAGTATTTT. This encodes CASSRGLAAYTDTQYF.

This clonotype has a handful of counts. The chain combines TRBV20-1 with TRBJ2-1; a weak D match, TRBD2 (5 bases). The CDR3 spans 14 residues. V was clipped by 6 bases and J by 0 bases, with 12 bases between them. Per the germline V gene, CDR1 is DFQATT and CDR2 is SNEGSKA (reference sequence). The CDR3, as DNA: TGCAGTGCCCCCCTAGGGAGCTCCTACAATGAGCAGTTCTTC. Its translation: CSAPLGSSYNEQFF.

This sequence joins TRBV30 and TRBJ2-7; TRBD1 is a possible D gene (6 bases). CDR3 length: 16 amino acids. Germline V CDR1 and CDR2: GTSNPN, SVGIG (reference sequence). The ends were cut back, 1 base at V and 3 bases at J, with 19 bases in the middle. This CDR3 reads CAWSGRSTGSYYEQYF. The DNA of the CDR3 is TGTGCCTGGAGTGGACGGTCGACAGGCTCCTACTACGAGCAGTACTTC.

The V and J genes are TRBV27 and TRBJ1-2; 7 positions match TRBD1. The germline V gene has CDR1 MNHEY and CDR2 SMNVEV (reference sequence). The CDR3 has 14 amino acids. After removal of 5 bases from V and 3 bases from J, the junction contained 6 bases not matched to a gene. The CDR3 DNA follows: TGTGCCAGCAGTGCAGGGGGAGGATACTATGGCTACACCTTC. Protein: CASSAGGGYYGYTF.

This clonotype has at least ten counts. The rearrangement joins TRBV7-8 to TRBJ2-7; 8 bases agree with TRBD2. Trimming at V came to 3 bases and at J to 5 bases, leaving 9 bases not matched to a gene. CDR1 is SGHVS and CDR2 is FQNEAQ in the germline V gene. This CDR3 has 15 amino acids. The CDR3: CASSFLSGGLDEQYF. CDR3 DNA sequence: TGTGCCAGCAGCTTCCTATCGGGGGGGCTCGACGAGCAGTACTTC.

This clonotype turned up a few times. The rearrangement links TRBV10-3 to TRBJ2-3; no reliable D call. Germline V gene sequence: CDR1 ENHRY, CDR2 SYGVKD. Trimming removed 3 bases at V and 0 bases at J, with 7 bases between. The CDR3 has 14 residues. CDR3 DNA sequence: TGTGCCATCAGTGACGCGGATAGCACAGATACGCAGTATTTT. Protein: CAISDADSTDTQYF.

This clonotype was counted many times. This rearrangement joins TRBV27 to TRBJ2-5; tentatively, D is TRBD2 (5 bases). Germline V lookup: CDR1 MNHEY, CDR2 SMNVEV (reference sequence). The CDR3 extends over 14 amino acids. The ends were cut back, 5 bases at V and 5 bases at J, with 15 bases in the middle. The CDR3, as DNA: TGTGCCAGCAGTACCCTGGACGGGAAGGAGACCCAGTACTTC. Amino acids: CASSTLDGKETQYF.

In its sample, this clonotype was seen many times. The CDR3 is CASSLKGLDPYEQYF. The CDR3 bases are TGTGCCAGCAGCTTAAAGGGACTAGACCCCTACGAGCAGTACTTC. This chain connects TRBV7-2 to TRBJ2-7; 8 positions agree with TRBD2. Germline V gene data show CDR1 as SGHTA and CDR2 as FQGNSA. The CDR3 totals 15 residues. V lost 2 bases and J lost 2; bases outside the gene matches: 5.

This clonotype has a count of ten or more. The genes are TRBV6-5 and TRBJ1-4; tentatively, D is TRBD1 (6 bases). CDR1 is MNHEY and CDR2 is SVGAGI in the germline V gene. This CDR3 has 18 residues. The germline V and J ends were trimmed by 9 bases and 0 bases, with 23 bases remaining between them. CDR3 loop: CASRRGNRRGATNEKLFF. The DNA of the CDR3 is TGTGCCAGTCGACGGGGCAACAGGAGGGGGGCAACTAATGAAAAACTGTTTTTT.

This clonotype has more than one count but fewer than ten. This sequence joins TRBV11-2 and TRBJ2-7; unclear D gene. V lost 2 bases and J 2 bases, leaving 4 bases between the germline ends. The germline V gene has CDR1 SGHAT and CDR2 FQNNGV. This CDR3 region has 12 residues. This chain's CDR3 is CASSLKTYEQYF. The CDR3 DNA is TGTGCCAGCAGCTTAAAGACCTACGAGCAGTACTTC.

This clonotype was observed at least ten times. The V gene is TRBV30, the J gene TRBJ2-7, with D possibly being TRBD2 (6 bases). Germline V gene sequence: CDR1 GTSNPN, CDR2 SVGIG (reference sequence). This CDR3 is built from 13 residues. Deletions cut 1 base from V and 10 bases from J, with 17 bases between. Here the CDR3 DNA reads TGTGCCTGGAGTGAGGGTCTGGAGACTAGACAGTACTTC. Translating it yields CAWSEGLETRQYF.

This clonotype was counted ten times or more. The V call is TRBV10-3, the J call TRBJ1-6; D possibly corresponds to TRBD1 (6 bases). From germline, CDR1 is ENHRY and CDR2 SYGVKD. The CDR3 totals 13 residues. The V end lost 6 bases, the J end lost 6 bases, and 9 bases lay between the germline ends. CDR3 in amino acids: CAISVDSNSPLHF. Written as DNA, the CDR3 is TGTGCCATCAGCGTGGACAGTAATTCACCCCTCCACTTT.

The chain has TRBV2 and TRBJ2-7; TRBD1 might be the D (5 bases). CDR1 and CDR2 (germline): SNHLY, FYNNEI. The CDR3 runs 12 residues. V was clipped by 6 bases and J by 3 bases, with 9 bases between them. CDR3 DNA: TGTGCCAGCAGGACAGAAGACTACGAGCAGTACTTC. It encodes CASRTEDYEQYF.

This clonotype appeared once. It may be a read error: a sequence one base away is much more abundant. The rearrangement links TRBV5-1 to TRBJ2-3; 11 nucleotides agree with TRBD2. CDR1 and CDR2 from the germline V gene are SGHRS and YFSETQ. V was pared by 4 bases and J by 1 base, with 2 bases of the junction left unmatched. The CDR3 is 15 amino acids. The DNA of the CDR3 is TGCGCCAGCAGCCATAGCGGGGGGGGCACAGATACGCAGTATTTT. Residues: CASSHSGGGTDTQYF.

This clonotype was detected only a few times. The chain joins TRBV29-1 to TRBJ2-7; TRBD1 agrees at 9 bases. Germline lookup yields CDR1 SQVTM and CDR2 ANQGSEA. The CDR3 is made up of 13 amino acids. Germline trimming cut 6 bases from V and 4 bases from J; bases unmatched to any gene: 7. CDR3 sequence (DNA): TGCAGCGTCGCCGGGACAGGGATATACGAGCAGTACTTC. Its protein product is CSVAGTGIYEQYF.

This clonotype was counted many times. V is TRBV5-1 and J is TRBJ1-1, with no clear D. The CDR3 is made up of 15 amino acids. From germline, CDR1 is SGHRS and CDR2 YFSETQ. The ends were cut back, 4 bases at V and 0 bases at J, with 13 bases in the middle. CDR3 amino acids: CASSPREDLNTEAFF. Written as DNA, the CDR3 is TGCGCCAGCAGCCCTAGGGAAGATCTGAACACTGAAGCTTTCTTT. The full variable domain, rest sourced from reference TRBV5-1 and TRBJ1-1, is KAGVTQTPRYLIKTRGQQVTLSCSPISGHRSVSWYQQTPGQGLQFLFEYFSETQRNKGNFPGRFSGRQFSNSRSEMNVSTLELGDSALYLCASSPREDLNTEAFFGQGTRLTVV.